The sequence of this T cell receptor beta chain was determined in a study of CD8 T cells in ankylosing spondylitis (dated by TCRdb to the late 2010s). At the level of the whole study: The study profiled T cell receptor beta repertoires in healthy donors and ankylosing spondylitis patients to find disease-linked TCR variants. The full study cohort was made up of about two dozen ankylosing spondylitis patients and 95 to 130 healthy donors. Peripheral blood was sampled, and synovial fluid was additionally collected from ankylosing spondylitis patients.

What the work shows at the level of the full study, not this receptor alone: The disease-linked clones were reported to be significantly enriched in matched synovial fluid samples from ankylosing spondylitis patients. A TCR beta motif made up of several highly homologous amino acid variants appeared to be characteristic of blood from ankylosing spondylitis patients. Some motif variants had previously been reported in the synovial fluid and blood of reactive arthritis patients, which suggests shared mechanisms of disease initiation. In peripheral blood, the disease-linked clones were found at relatively low frequencies and had a CD8+ phenotype.

The sample was run on an Illumina HiSeq 2500. TCR beta libraries were prepared by quantitative 5'-RACE with molecular barcodes. In the paper's pipeline: Disease-linked TCR variants were identified with a new computational method built on a probabilistic model of VDJ rearrangement. TCRdb reanalyzed the raw reads on its own, using fastp at Q25 for trimming and MiXCR for clone calling, and kept in-frame beta chains. CDR3 protein duplicates are merged, each entry listing the most common genes and DNA. These V and J calls rely on TCRdb rather than the paper's analysis. Within this sample are 650,000 to 800,000 distinct CDR3 sequences, with under 20% of them counted one time only. The ten largest account for approximately 18% of the sample. Only a few counts were recorded for this clonotype. What this receptor recognizes is not known. Within one base of it there is no much larger clone, and no base qualities were kept.

According to the germline V gene (reference sequence), CDR1 reads SEHNR and CDR2 reads FQNEAQ. The trim is 5 bases for V and 6 bases for J, with a gap of 12 bases between the germline ends. There are 13 amino acids in the CDR3, from cysteine to phenylalanine inclusive. The sequence is cut down to CDR3 DNA, 39 bases in frame from base 1. This TCR derives from a male donor with ankylosing spondylitis. The sequenced sample consisted of blood, either unsorted or a sorted T cell fraction (not recorded which). The sequence joins TRBV7-9 to TRBJ2-3; a weak D assignment points to TRBD1 (6 bases agree). The DNA sequence is TGTGCCAGCAGCCCCAAGGGGGTGGATACGCAGTATTTT. Translation gives CASSPKGVDTQYF.